This T cell receptor (beta chain) was sequenced during a study of shared clonotypes between healthy human individuals. Findings and caveats of the study: Sampling covered nothing but blood. Tissue TCR repertoires likely differ from those found in blood.

Original data processing: Junction-only sequences produced by ImmunoSEQ had no quality scores, so filtering differed. TCRdb keeps only in-frame clones here, not all; method: immunoSEQ multiplex PCR. The V and J calls and clone size were taken over from that table, and D and trimming were inferred from the DNA. The data hold around 2,000,000 clones, with about 95% observed a single time. Note on this clone: What it binds is unknown.

Only CD45RO-negative cells positively selected for CCR7 counted as naive CD8 cells, so terminally differentiated effector memory CD45RA+ cells were excluded. The V gene end was trimmed by 3 bases and the J gene end by 5 bases; junction bases not matched to a gene: 9. Germline V lookup: CDR1 MGHRA, CDR2 YSYEKL. This CDR3 is 16 amino acids long. The receptor was isolated from a man aged 18 to 30 in good health. The sample consisted of naive CD8+ T cells sorted from blood. V usage is TRBV4-1 and J usage is TRBJ2-1; TRBD2 matches at 8 bases. The CDR3 is CASSHYLAGGDNEQFF. CDR3 nucleotide sequence: TGCGCCAGCAGCCACTACCTGGCGGGGGGCGACAATGAGCAGTTCTTC.